This is a list of T cell receptor beta chains from one sample in a study of shared T cell receptors in the human thymus. The method was immunoSEQ multiplex PCR; TCRdb's version includes in-frame clones alone and lacks a portion of them. The sample has roughly 700,000 clones, roughly 90% seen once. These data are also associated with another study on human thymus T cells.

Sequencing was carried out using thymocytes. All receptors derive from a boy younger than two with a congenital heart defect. CDR3s include the opening cysteine and the closing phenylalanine or tryptophan. The D gene is left open where the match is weak. Size values are once, few and many counts, or a class for expanded clones, and some rows have none.

j_call d_call v_call clone_size cdr3_aa cdr3_nt
TRBJ2-3 TRBD2 TRBV19 . CASSIPRPPGGPPADTQYF TGTGCCAGTAGTATTCCCCGGCCCCCGGGAGGGCCTCCCGCAGATACGCAGTATTTT
TRBJ2-4 TRBD2 TRBV30 . CACSMGLAGGPRRAKNIQYF TGTGCCTGCAGCATGGGACTAGCGGGAGGGCCGAGGAGGGCCAAAAACATTCAGTACTTC
TRBJ2-1 TRBD2 TRBV30 . CAWSSSGNPLNEQFF TGTGCCTGGAGCTCTAGCGGGAATCCCCTCAATGAGCAGTTCTTC
TRBJ1-5 . TRBV11-2 . CASSLGGQLGQPQHF TGTGCCAGCAGCTTAGGGGGACAATTAGGGCAGCCCCAGCATTTT
TRBJ2-5 . TRBV6-5 once CASRSLKGETQYF TGTGCCAGCAGATCCCTTAAGGGGGAGACCCAGTACTTC
TRBJ2-7 . TRBV4-2 . CASSLDYRASYEQYF TGTGCCAGCAGCCTGGACTACCGAGCATCCTACGAGCAGTACTTC
TRBJ2-1 TRBD2 TRBV11-2 . CASSFGTSGRLNEQFF TGTGCCAGCAGCTTCGGGACTAGCGGGAGGTTGAATGAGCAGTTCTTC
TRBJ2-5 TRBD2 TRBV4-2 . CASSQGTSGGQETQYF TGTGCCAGCAGCCAAGGGACTAGCGGGGGACAAGAGACCCAGTACTTC
TRBJ2-2 TRBD1 TRBV7-2 . CASSSQGASTGELFF TGTGCCAGCAGTTCACAGGGGGCGAGCACCGGGGAGCTGTTTTTT
TRBJ2-1 . TRBV7-7 . CASSFSPGAGYNEQFF TGTGCCAGCAGCTTTAGTCCGGGAGCCGGGTACAATGAGCAGTTCTTC
TRBJ2-3 TRBD1 TRBV7-8 . CASSLDPVTGGVTDTQYF TGTGCCAGCAGCTTAGACCCCGTGACAGGGGGGGTGACAGATACGCAGTATTTT
TRBJ1-1 TRBD1 TRBV5-6 . CASSLGQIQIGNTEAFF TGTGCCAGCAGCCTGGGACAGATCCAAATAGGGAACACTGAAGCTTTCTTT
TRBJ2-7 TRBD2 TRBV27 . CASRLAGGGYEQYF TGTGCCAGCAGATTAGCGGGAGGCGGATACGAGCAGTACTTC
TRBJ2-1 TRBD2 TRBV9 . CASSPPRLAGGPHNEQFF TGTGCCAGCAGCCCCCCCAGACTAGCGGGAGGGCCGCACAATGAGCAGTTCTTC
TRBJ1-5 . TRBV4-1 . CASSLTSGGSQPQHF TGCGCCAGCAGCCTGACCTCGGGGGGTAGCCAGCCCCAGCATTTT
TRBJ2-5 TRBD2 TRBV5-4 . CASSLGPREQETQYF TGTGCCAGCAGCTTGGGGCCGCGGGAGCAAGAGACCCAGTACTTC
TRBJ2-1 . TRBV7-6 . CASSLGGLHIYNEQFF TGTGCCAGCAGCTTAGGGGGGCTCCACATCTACAATGAGCAGTTCTTC
TRBJ2-7 . TRBV18 few CASSPRDREGLATSYEQYF TGTGCCAGCTCACCCCGGGACAGGGAAGGACTAGCGACCTCCTACGAGCAGTACTTC
TRBJ2-1 . TRBV4-2 . CASSQGTNSYNEQFF TGTGCCAGCAGCCAAGGGACTAACTCCTACAATGAGCAGTTCTTC
TRBJ2-1 . TRBV7-7 . CASSLGPGEDEQFF TGTGCCAGCAGCTTAGGTCCGGGGGAGGATGAGCAGTTCTTC
TRBJ2-3 . TRBV30 . CAWSVTLAPPADTQYF TGTGCCTGGAGTGTTACGCTAGCGCCCCCCGCAGATACGCAGTATTTT
TRBJ2-3 TRBD2 TRBV5-5 . CASSSTGLAGVGDTQYF TGTGCCAGCAGTTCCACGGGACTAGCGGGAGTGGGAGATACGCAGTATTTT
TRBJ1-2 TRBD1 TRBV18 . CASSPPGQGPNYGYTF TGTGCCAGCTCACCACCGGGACAGGGTCCCAACTATGGCTACACCTTC
TRBJ2-1 TRBD2 TRBV14 once CASSQGTSGSSSYNEQFF TGTGCCAGCAGCCAAGGGACTAGCGGGTCCAGCTCCTACAATGAGCAGTTCTTC
TRBJ2-5 . TRBV5-6 . CASSLRAGKETQYF TGTGCCAGCAGCTTGAGGGCAGGGAAAGAGACCCAGTACTTC
TRBJ1-1 . TRBV6-5 . CASSRQGLGDTEAFF TGTGCCAGCAGTCGGCAGGGGTTGGGGGACACTGAAGCTTTCTTT
TRBJ2-7 TRBD1 TRBV19 . CASSPTGHVREQYF TGTGCCAGTAGTCCGACAGGGCACGTTCGGGAGCAGTACTTC
TRBJ1-1 TRBD1 TRBV10-2 . CASNPGTVNTEAFF TGCGCCAGCAACCCCGGGACAGTGAACACTGAAGCTTTCTTT
TRBJ2-3 TRBD1 TRBV9 . CASSVQGVDTQYF TGTGCCAGCAGCGTACAGGGGGTCGATACGCAGTATTTT
TRBJ2-7 TRBD1 TRBV6-6 . CASSYPDRGRYEQYF TGTGCCAGCAGTTACCCCGACAGGGGGAGGTACGAGCAGTACTTC
TRBJ1-3 . TRBV7-2 . CASSQGDRPSGNTIYF TGTGCCAGCAGCCAAGGAGACAGGCCCTCTGGAAACACCATATATTTT
TRBJ2-2 . TRBV7-9 . CASSYRERAGELFF TGTGCCAGCAGCTACAGGGAAAGGGCCGGGGAGCTGTTTTTT
TRBJ2-5 TRBD2 TRBV5-1 few CASRAGLSQETQYF TGCGCCAGCCGAGCGGGATTGTCCCAAGAGACCCAGTACTTC
TRBJ2-7 TRBD2 TRBV5-1 . CASSSLAGGYEQYF TGCGCCAGCAGCTCACTAGCGGGAGGGTACGAGCAGTACTTC
TRBJ1-1 TRBD1 TRBV27 once CASSQTGGPEAFF TGTGCCAGCAGCCAGACAGGGGGACCTGAAGCTTTCTTT
TRBJ2-7 . TRBV27 few CASSPRGSYEQYF TGTGCCAGCAGTCCCCGGGGGTCCTACGAGCAGTACTTC
TRBJ2-3 TRBD2 TRBV9 . CASSVFRLAGVDTQYF TGTGCCAGCAGCGTATTCAGACTAGCGGGAGTAGATACGCAGTATTTT
TRBJ2-6 TRBD1 TRBV7-3 . CASSYRGSGANVLTF TGTGCCAGCAGCTACAGGGGCTCTGGGGCCAACGTCCTGACTTTC
TRBJ2-7 TRBD2 TRBV27 . CASSLRLAGEIHEQYF TGTGCCAGCAGTTTAAGACTAGCGGGAGAGATCCACGAGCAGTACTTC
TRBJ2-6 TRBD1 TRBV7-4 . CASSWGQGAPGANVLTF TGTGCCAGCAGCTGGGGACAGGGGGCGCCCGGGGCCAACGTCCTGACTTTC
TRBJ2-3 . TRBV9 . CASSVATGETDTQYF TGTGCCAGCAGCGTAGCTACGGGGGAAACAGATACGCAGTATTTT
TRBJ2-2 TRBD1 TRBV7-9 . CASIRYAPTGQGGTGELFF TGTGCCAGCATTAGATACGCGCCGACCGGACAGGGGGGGACCGGGGAGCTGTTTTTT
TRBJ2-3 TRBD2 TRBV5-1 . CASSLAEGLAGRRDTQYF TGCGCCAGCAGCTTGGCCGAAGGACTAGCGGGAAGGAGGGATACGCAGTATTTT
TRBJ1-2 TRBD1 TRBV11-2 . CASSLHRGSDGYTF TGTGCCAGCAGCTTACACAGGGGGTCGGATGGCTACACCTTC
TRBJ2-1 TRBD1 TRBV2 . CASSEAERDRGRTEFF TGTGCCAGCAGTGAAGCAGAGAGGGACAGGGGTCGGACAGAGTTCTTC
TRBJ2-1 TRBD2 TRBV30 . CAWSYREEGRQFF TGTGCCTGGAGCTACCGGGAGGAGGGGCGGCAGTTCTTC
TRBJ2-5 TRBD1 TRBV4-1 . CASSQGTDRGDQETQYF TGCGCCAGCAGCCAAGGCACGGACAGGGGGGATCAAGAGACCCAGTACTTC
TRBJ2-3 TRBD2 TRBV5-1 . CASSLTSPREDTDTQYF TGCGCCAGCAGCTTGACCAGCCCCCGGGAGGACACAGATACGCAGTATTTT
TRBJ2-1 TRBD2 TRBV14 . CASSQVDRLADYNEQFF TGTGCCAGCAGCCAAGTGGATAGACTAGCCGATTACAATGAGCAGTTCTTC
TRBJ1-5 TRBD1 TRBV11-3 . CASSLDMGQPRSNQPQHF TGTGCCAGCAGCTTAGATATGGGACAGCCAAGGAGCAATCAGCCCCAGCATTTT
TRBJ2-3 . TRBV4-1 . CASSQDAGFEHTQYF TGCGCCAGCAGCCAAGATGCGGGGTTTGAGCATACGCAGTATTTT
TRBJ2-2 TRBD2 TRBV11-2 once CASSLSGNCGTGELFF TGTGCCAGCAGCTTAAGCGGGAACTGCGGGACCGGGGAGCTGTTTTTT
TRBJ2-5 . TRBV19 . CASSIGGRPQGGQYF TGTGCCAGTAGTATAGGAGGGCGCCCCCAGGGGGGCCAGTACTTC
TRBJ2-1 . TRBV4-1 . CASSQDFFELRFLISYNEQFF TGCGCCAGCAGCCAAGATTTTTTCGAACTTCGATTCCTAATCTCCTACAATGAGCAGTTCTTC